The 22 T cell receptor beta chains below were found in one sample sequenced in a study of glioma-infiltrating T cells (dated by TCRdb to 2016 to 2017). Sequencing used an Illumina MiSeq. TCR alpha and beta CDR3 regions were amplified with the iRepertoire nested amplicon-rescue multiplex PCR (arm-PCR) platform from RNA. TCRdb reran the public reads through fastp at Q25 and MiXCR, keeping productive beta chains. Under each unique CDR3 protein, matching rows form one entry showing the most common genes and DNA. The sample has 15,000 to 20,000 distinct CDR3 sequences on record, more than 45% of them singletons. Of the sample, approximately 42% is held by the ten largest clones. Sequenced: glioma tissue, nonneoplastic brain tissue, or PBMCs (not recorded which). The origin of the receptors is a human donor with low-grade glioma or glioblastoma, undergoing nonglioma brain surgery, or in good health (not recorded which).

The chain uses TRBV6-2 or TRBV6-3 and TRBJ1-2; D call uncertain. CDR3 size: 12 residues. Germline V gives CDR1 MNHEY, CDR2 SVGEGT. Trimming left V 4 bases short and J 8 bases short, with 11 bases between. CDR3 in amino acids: CASSFPTSGYTF. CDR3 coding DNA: TGTGCCAGCAGTTTCCCCACATCCGGCTACACCTTC.

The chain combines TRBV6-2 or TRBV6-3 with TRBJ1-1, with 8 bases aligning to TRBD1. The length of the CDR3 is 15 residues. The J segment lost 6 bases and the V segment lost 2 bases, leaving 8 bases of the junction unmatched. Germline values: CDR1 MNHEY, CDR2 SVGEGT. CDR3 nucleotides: TGTGCCAGCAGTTACATTCGGACAGGGATACCTGAAGCTTTCTTT. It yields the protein CASSYIRTGIPEAFF.

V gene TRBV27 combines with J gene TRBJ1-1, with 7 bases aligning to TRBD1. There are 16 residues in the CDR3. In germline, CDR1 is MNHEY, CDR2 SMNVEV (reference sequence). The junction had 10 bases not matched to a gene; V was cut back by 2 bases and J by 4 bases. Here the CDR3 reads CASSLSEGALGTEAFF. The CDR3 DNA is TGTGCCAGCAGTTTAAGTGAGGGGGCTTTGGGCACTGAAGCTTTCTTT.

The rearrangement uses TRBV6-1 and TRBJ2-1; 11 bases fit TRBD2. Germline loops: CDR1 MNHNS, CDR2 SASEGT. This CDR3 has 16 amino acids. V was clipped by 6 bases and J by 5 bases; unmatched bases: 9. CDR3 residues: CASSSIAGGRNNEQFF. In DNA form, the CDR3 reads TGTGCCAGCAGCAGTATAGCGGGAGGGCGAAACAATGAGCAGTTCTTC.

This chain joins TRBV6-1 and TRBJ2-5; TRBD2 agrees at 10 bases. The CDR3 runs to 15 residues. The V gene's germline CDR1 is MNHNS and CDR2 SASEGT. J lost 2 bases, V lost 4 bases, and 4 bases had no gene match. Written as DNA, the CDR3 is TGTGCCAGCAGTGGGGGGACTAGCGATCAAGAGACCCAGTACTTC. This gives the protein CASSGGTSDQETQYF.

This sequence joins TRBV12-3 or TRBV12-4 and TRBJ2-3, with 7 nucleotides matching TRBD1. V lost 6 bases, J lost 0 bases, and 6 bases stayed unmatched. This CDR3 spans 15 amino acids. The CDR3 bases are TGTGCCAGCAGCCCGACAGGGTTTAGCACAGATACGCAGTATTTT. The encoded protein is CASSPTGFSTDTQYF.

The CDR3 protein is CASSLTLLAGAEQYF. CDR3 nucleotide sequence: TGTGCCAGCAGCTTAACGTTACTAGCGGGAGCCGAGCAGTACTTC. The V call is TRBV7-3, the J call TRBJ2-7; TRBD2 matches 11 bases. The ends lost 0 bases at V and 6 bases at J; junction bases unmatched: 4. CDR3 length: 15 amino acids. Per germline, CDR1 SGHTA and CDR2 FQGTGA.

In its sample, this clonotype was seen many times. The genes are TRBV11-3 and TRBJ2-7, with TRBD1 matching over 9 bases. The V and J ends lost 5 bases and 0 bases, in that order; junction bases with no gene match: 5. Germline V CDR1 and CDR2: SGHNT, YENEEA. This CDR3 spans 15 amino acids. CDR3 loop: CASSLETGGSYEQYF. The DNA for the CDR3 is TGTGCCAGCAGCCTCGAGACAGGGGGCTCCTACGAGCAGTACTTC.

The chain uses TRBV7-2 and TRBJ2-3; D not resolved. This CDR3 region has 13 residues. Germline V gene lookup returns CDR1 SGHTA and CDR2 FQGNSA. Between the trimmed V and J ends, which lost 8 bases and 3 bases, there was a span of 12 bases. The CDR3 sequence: CASSSAWTDTQYF. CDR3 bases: TGTGCCAGCTCGTCAGCATGGACAGATACGCAGTATTTT.

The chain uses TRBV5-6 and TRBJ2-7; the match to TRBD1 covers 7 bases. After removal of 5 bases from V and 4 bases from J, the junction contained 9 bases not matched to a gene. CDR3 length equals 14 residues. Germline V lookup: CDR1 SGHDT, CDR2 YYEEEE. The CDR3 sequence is CASRLPTGWYEQYF. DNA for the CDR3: TGTGCCAGCAGGTTGCCGACAGGGTGGTACGAGCAGTACTTC.

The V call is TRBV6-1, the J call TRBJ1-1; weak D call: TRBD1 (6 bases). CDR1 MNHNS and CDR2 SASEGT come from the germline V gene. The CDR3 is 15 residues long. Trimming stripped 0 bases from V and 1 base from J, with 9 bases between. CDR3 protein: CASSEAGGTNTEAFF. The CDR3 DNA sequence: TGTGCCAGCAGTGAAGCAGGGGGGACGAACACTGAAGCTTTCTTT.

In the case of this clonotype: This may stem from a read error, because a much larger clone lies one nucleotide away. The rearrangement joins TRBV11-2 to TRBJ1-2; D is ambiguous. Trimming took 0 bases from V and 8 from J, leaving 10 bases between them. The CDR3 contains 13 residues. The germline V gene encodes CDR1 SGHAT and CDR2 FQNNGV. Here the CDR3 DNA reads TGTGCCAGCAGCTTAGAGCAGTGGCGCGGCTACACCTTC. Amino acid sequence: CASSLEQWRGYTF.

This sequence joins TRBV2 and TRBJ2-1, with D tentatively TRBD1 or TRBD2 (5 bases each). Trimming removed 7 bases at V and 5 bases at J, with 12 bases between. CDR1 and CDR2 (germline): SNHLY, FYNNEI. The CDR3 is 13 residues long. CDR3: CASTRDRDNEQFF. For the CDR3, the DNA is TGTGCCAGCACTCGGGACCGCGACAATGAGCAGTTCTTC.

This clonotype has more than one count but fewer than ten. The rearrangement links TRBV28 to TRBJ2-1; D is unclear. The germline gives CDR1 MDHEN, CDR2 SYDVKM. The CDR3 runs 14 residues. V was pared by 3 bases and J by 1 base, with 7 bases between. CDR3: CASSFGGSYNEQFF. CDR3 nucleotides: TGTGCCAGCAGTTTCGGTGGATCCTACAATGAGCAGTTCTTC. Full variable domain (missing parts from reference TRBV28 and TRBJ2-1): DVKVTQSSRYLVKRTGEKVFLECVQDMDHENMFWYRQDPGLGLRLIYFSYDVKMKEKGDIPEGYSVSREKKERFSLILESASTNQTSMYLCASSFGGSYNEQFFGPGTRLTVL.

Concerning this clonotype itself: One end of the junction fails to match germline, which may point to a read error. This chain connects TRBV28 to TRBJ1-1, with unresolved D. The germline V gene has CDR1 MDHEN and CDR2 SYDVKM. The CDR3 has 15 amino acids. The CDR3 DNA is TGTGCCAGCAGTTTTTGGGTGCTCATTAATACTGAGGCTTTCTTT. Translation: CASSFWVLINTEAFF.

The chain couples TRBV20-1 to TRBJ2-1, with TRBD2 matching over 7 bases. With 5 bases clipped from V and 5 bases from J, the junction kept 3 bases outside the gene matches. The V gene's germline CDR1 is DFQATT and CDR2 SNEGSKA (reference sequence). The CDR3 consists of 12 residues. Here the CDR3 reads CSAVGGDNEQFF. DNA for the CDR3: TGCAGTGCTGTGGGGGGGGACAATGAGCAGTTCTTC.

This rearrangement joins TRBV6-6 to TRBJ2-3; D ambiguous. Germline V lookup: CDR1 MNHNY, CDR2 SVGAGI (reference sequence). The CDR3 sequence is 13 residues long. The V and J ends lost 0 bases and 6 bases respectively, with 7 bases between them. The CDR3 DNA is TGTGCCAGCAGTTACTCGGTCGGGGATACGCAGTATTTT. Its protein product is CASSYSVGDTQYF.

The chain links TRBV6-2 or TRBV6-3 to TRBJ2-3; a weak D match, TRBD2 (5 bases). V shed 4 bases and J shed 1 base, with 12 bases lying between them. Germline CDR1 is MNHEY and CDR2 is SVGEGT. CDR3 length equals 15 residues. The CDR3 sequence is CASSSYTLGTDTQYF. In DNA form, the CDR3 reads TGTGCCAGCAGTTCTTACACACTAGGCACAGATACGCAGTATTTT.

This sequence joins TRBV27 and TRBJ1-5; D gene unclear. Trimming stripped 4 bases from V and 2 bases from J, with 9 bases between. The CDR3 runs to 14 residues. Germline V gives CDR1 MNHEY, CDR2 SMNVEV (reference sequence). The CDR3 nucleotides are TGTGCCAGCAGTTCGTCGGTACGCAATCAGCCCCAGCATTTT. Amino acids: CASSSSVRNQPQHF.

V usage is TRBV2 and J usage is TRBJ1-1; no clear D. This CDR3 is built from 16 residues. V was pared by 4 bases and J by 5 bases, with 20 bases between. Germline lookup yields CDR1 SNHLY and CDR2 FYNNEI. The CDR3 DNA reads TGTGCCAGCAGTGCTTTGGACCGCCTTATGGAGACTGAAGCTTTCTTT. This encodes CASSALDRLMETEAFF.

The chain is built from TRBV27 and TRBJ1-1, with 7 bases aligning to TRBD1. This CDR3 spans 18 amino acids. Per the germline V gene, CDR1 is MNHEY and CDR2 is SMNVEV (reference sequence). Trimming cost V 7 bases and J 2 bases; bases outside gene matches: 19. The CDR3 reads CASTPVGGGYLNNTEAFF. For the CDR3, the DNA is TGTGCCAGCACCCCTGTAGGAGGGGGCTACTTAAACAACACTGAAGCTTTCTTT.

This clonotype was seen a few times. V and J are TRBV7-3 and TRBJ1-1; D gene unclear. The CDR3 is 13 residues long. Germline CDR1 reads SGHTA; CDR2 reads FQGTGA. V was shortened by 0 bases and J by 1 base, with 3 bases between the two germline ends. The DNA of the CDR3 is TGTGCCAGCAGCTTAACGCCGAACACTGAAGCTTTCTTT. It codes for CASSLTPNTEAFF.